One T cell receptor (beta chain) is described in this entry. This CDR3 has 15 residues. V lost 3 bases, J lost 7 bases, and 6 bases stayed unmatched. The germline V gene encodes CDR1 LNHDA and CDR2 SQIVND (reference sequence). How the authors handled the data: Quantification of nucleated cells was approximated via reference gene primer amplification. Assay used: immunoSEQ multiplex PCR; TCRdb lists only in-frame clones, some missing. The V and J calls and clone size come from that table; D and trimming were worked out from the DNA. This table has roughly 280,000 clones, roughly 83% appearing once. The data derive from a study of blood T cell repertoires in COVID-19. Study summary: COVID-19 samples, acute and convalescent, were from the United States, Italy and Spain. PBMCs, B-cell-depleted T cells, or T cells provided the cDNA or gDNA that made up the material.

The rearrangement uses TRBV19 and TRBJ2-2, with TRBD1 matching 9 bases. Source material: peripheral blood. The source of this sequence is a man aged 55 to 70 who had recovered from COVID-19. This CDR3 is CASSINRGQGGELFF. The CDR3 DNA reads TGTGCCAGTAGTATCAACAGGGGGCAGGGCGGGGAGCTGTTTTTT. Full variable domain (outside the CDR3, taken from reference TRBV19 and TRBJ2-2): DGGITQSPKYLFRKEGQNVTLSCEQNLNHDAMYWYRQDPGQGLRLIYYSQIVNDFQKGDIAEGYSVSREKKESFPLTVTSAQKNPTAFYLCASSINRGQGGELFFGEGSRLTVL.